Shown below are 7 T cell receptor beta chains from a single sample sequenced in a study of cytomegalovirus exposure and HLA in healthy donors. The PCR was carried out with 60 Vbeta primers and 13 Jbeta primers. Data came from immunoSEQ multiplex PCR; TCRdb stores just in-frame clones and leaves some out. The sample holds around 230,000 clones; roughly 78% are singletons and the top ten take 0.4% to 0.6%. Sequenced: PBMCs. These receptors all stem from a boy younger than 18 in good health and CMV-seronegative.

J is TRBJ2-7 and V is TRBV7-9, with TRBD2 matching 8 bases. This CDR3 is built from 17 residues. Germline CDR1 and CDR2: SEHNR and FQNEAQ (reference sequence). The trim removed 5 bases at V and 2 bases at J, leaving 14 bases unmatched. CDR3 loop: CASSPTRKAGEPYEQYF. The CDR3 nucleotides are TGTGCCAGCAGCCCAACCAGAAAAGCGGGAGAGCCCTACGAGCAGTACTTC.

This clone was recorded only once. J is TRBJ1-5 and V is TRBV18, with 10 bases lining up with TRBD1. This CDR3 contains 14 residues. J gave up 8 bases and V 6 bases, and 7 bases lay outside the gene matches. The germline CDR1 and CDR2 sequences are KGHSH and LQKENI. CDR3 DNA sequence: TGTGCCAGCTCGCCCGGGACAGGGGAAGAGCCCCAGCATTTT. Translation gives CASSPGTGEEPQHF. Combining the CDR3 with reference TRBV18 and TRBJ1-5 gives the whole variable domain NAGVMQNPRHLVRRRGQEARLRCSPMKGHSHVYWYRQLPEEGLKFMVYLQKENIIDESGMPKERFSAEFPKEGPSILRIQQVVRGDSAAYFCASSPGTGEEPQHFGDGTRLSIL.

The chain combines TRBV9 with TRBJ2-5; 8 bases line up with TRBD2. Unmatched junction bases numbered 12, after V lost 4 bases and J lost 1 base. The length of the CDR3 is 17 residues. The V gene's germline CDR1 is SGDLS and CDR2 YYNGEE. DNA for the CDR3: TGTGCCAGCAGCCCCCACGTAGGCGGGGGGTCCCAAGAGACCCAGTACTTC. It translates to CASSPHVGGGSQETQYF. Drawing the rest from reference TRBV9 and TRBJ2-5, the complete variable domain is DSGVTQTPKHLITATGQRVTLRCSPRSGDLSVYWYQQSLDQGLQFLIQYYNGEERAKGNILERFSAQQFPDLHSELNLSSLELGDSALYFCASSPHVGGGSQETQYFGPGTRLLVL.

The gene calls are TRBV6-5 and TRBJ1-1; D remains ambiguous. Germline V CDR1 and CDR2: MNHEY, SVGAGI. CDR3 length equals 15 residues. Trimming left V 2 bases short and J 1 base short, with 11 bases between. The CDR3 DNA follows: TGTGCCAGCAGTTACGGTATACGTAGGAACACTGAAGCTTTCTTT. Its translation is CASSYGIRRNTEAFF.

This clone was observed a handful of times. The chain joins TRBV20-1 to TRBJ2-1; D is uncertain. The V end was cut by 5 bases, the J end by 9 bases, with 5 bases between. Germline V gives CDR1 DFQATT, CDR2 SNEGSKA (reference sequence). This CDR3 is built from 9 residues. CDR3 sequence reads: CSAASEQFF. The DNA for the CDR3 is TGCAGTGCTGCCAGTGAGCAGTTCTTC.

The chain links TRBV10-3 to TRBJ2-5; a possible D gene is TRBD2 (6 bases). The J call may be in error: the DNA end matches TRBJ2-7 better. CDR3 size: 14 residues. Germline-derived CDR1 and CDR2 are ENHRY and SYGVKD. The CDR3 region has the DNA TGTGCCATCAGTGAGTCTAGCGGAACCTACGAGCAGTACTTC. It codes for CAISESSGTYEQYF.

This chain connects TRBV12-5 to TRBJ2-7; possibly TRBD1 for D (5 bases). Germline assignment: CDR1 LGHNT and CDR2 FRNRAP. V lost 1 base and J lost 3, with 10 bases in between. This CDR3 has 14 amino acids. The CDR3 nucleotides read TGTGCTAGTGGTTTGGCGTACAGGTACTACGAGCAGTACTTC. Translation gives CASGLAYRYYEQYF.